These 2 T cell receptor beta chains were sequenced from one sample in a study of HIV-infected patients and healthy controls. No cell fractionation was done, so the repertoire covers all unsorted peripheral blood T cells. Reverse transcription used around 480 ng RNA and constant-region primers for alpha and beta. Alpha and beta chain libraries were made separately by chain-specific third strand synthesis with multiplexing indices. MiXCR was run by TCRdb on the 5' RACE reads, yielding one entry per CDR3 protein. The sample shows approximately 15,000 distinct CDR3 sequences, about 5% of them seen only once. The sample comprised blood. Receptors originate from an adult in good health.

CDR3 coding DNA: TGTGCCAGCAGTTACTCTTGGGGGTCTGGGGCCAACGTCCTGACTTTC. This translates into CASSYSWGSGANVLTF. The chain joins TRBV6-6 to TRBJ2-6, with D perhaps assigned TRBD1 or TRBD2 (5 bases each). The CDR3 has 16 amino acids. CDR1 MNHNY and CDR2 SVGAGI come from the germline V gene (reference sequence). V lost 0 bases, J lost 1 base, and 7 bases lay in between.

This clonotype was detected ten times or more. The chain couples TRBV29-1 to TRBJ2-7; D possibly corresponds to TRBD1 (7 bases). This CDR3 spans 11 amino acids. Trimming took off 7 bases at V and 12 bases at J, with 19 bases between the two ends. Germline loops: CDR1 SQVTM, CDR2 ANQGSEA. The CDR3 nucleotides read TGCAGCGCCACGTCGGCAGGGGGGCTGTACTTC. Translating it yields CSATSAGGLYF.